The sequence of this T cell receptor beta chain was determined in a study of blood T cell repertoires in COVID-19. Background on the study: Collection of acute and convalescent COVID-19 samples took place in the United States, Italy and Spain. PBMCs, B-cell-depleted T cells, or T cells were the source of the cDNA or gDNA that made up the material.

Methods used by the authors: Cell counts per sample came from amplifying reference gene primers. Some clones are missing from TCRdb's copy, which holds only in-frame ones; the method was immunoSEQ multiplex PCR. V, J and clone size are those of that table, while D and trimming were read from the DNA. Among 55,000 to 80,000 clones, 85% to 90% were seen once, and the ten largest hold roughly 9.6%. This CDR3 comprises 15 residues. J lost 6 bases, V lost 5 bases, and 11 bases had no gene match. In germline, CDR1 is LGHNT, CDR2 FRNRAP. This rearrangement joins TRBV12-5 to TRBJ1-2; 8 bases line up with TRBD1. The sequencing input was peripheral blood. The TCR originated in an elderly man with acute or convalescent COVID-19. The chain's CDR3 is CASGPPGGGSDGYTF. Written as DNA, the CDR3 is TGTGCTAGTGGTCCCCCAGGGGGCGGTTCGGATGGCTACACCTTC.